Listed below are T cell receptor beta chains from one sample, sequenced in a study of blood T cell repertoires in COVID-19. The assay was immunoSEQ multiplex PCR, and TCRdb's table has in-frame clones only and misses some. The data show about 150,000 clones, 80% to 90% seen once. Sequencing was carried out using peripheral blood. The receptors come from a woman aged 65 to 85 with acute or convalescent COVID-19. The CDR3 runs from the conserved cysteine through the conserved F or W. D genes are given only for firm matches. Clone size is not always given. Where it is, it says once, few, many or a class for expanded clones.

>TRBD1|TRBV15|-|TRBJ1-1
CATSTGQGRAFF
TGTGCCACCAGCACTGGACAGGGGAGAGCTTTCTTT
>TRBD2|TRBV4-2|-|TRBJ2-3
CASSQDRTSGGDTQYF
TGTGCCAGCAGCCAAGATAGGACTAGCGGCGGAGATACGCAGTATTTT
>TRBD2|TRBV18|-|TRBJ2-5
CASSPPSGGASETQYF
TGTGCCAGCTCACCACCTTCCGGGGGGGCTTCAGAGACCCAGTACTTC
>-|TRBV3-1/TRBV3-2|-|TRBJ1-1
CASSQDLRREAFF
TGTGCCAGCAGCCAAGACCTAAGGCGGGAAGCTTTCTTT
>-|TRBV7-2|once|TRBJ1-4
CASSDRGLGNEKLFF
TGTGCCAGCAGCGATAGAGGGCTAGGTAATGAAAAACTGTTTTTT
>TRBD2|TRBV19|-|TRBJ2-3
CASTSRSPSTSGGLTDTQYF
TGTGCCAGTACTTCAAGGTCTCCTAGCACTAGCGGGGGGCTCACAGATACGCAGTATTTT
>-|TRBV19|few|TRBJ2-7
CASSINSGAPYEQYF
TGTGCCAGTAGTATAAATTCTGGGGCTCCCTACGAGCAGTACTTC
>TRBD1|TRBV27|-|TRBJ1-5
CASMPGGSYSNQPQHF
TGTGCCAGCATGCCAGGGGGGTCTTATAGCAATCAGCCCCAGCATTTT
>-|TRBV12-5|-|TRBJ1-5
CASRAGNWYQPQHF
TGTGCTAGTCGGGCAGGGAATTGGTATCAGCCCCAGCATTTT
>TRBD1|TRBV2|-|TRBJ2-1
CASSRQGLASYNEQFF
TGTGCCAGCAGCAGACAGGGGTTGGCATCCTACAATGAGCAGTTCTTC
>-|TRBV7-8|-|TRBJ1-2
CASSPKAPGGGYTF
TGTGCCAGCAGCCCTAAGGCCCCCGGGGGTGGCTACACCTTC
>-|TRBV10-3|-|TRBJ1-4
CAISDPGLANEKLFF
TGTGCCATCAGTGACCCCGGGTTGGCTAATGAAAAACTGTTTTTT
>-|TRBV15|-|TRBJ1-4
CATSRDPLTDRTNEKLFF
TGTGCCACCAGCAGAGATCCCCTCACAGACAGGACTAATGAAAAACTGTTTTTT
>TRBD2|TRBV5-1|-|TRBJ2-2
CASSLVSSGALGTGELFF
TGCGCCAGCAGCTTGGTGTCTAGCGGGGCTCTCGGCACCGGGGAGCTGTTTTTT
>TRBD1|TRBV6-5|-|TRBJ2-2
CASSSIRQGLAGELFF
TGTGCCAGCAGTTCGATCAGACAGGGGTTGGCCGGGGAGCTGTTTTTT
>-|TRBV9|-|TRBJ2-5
CASSPTGQETQYF
TGTGCCAGCAGCCCGACCGGGCAAGAGACCCAGTACTTC
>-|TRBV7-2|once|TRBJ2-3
CASSLVRVAVSTDTQYF
TGTGCCAGCAGCTTAGTGAGAGTTGCGGTTAGCACAGATACGCAGTATTTT
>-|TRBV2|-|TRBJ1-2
CASSGGGYGYTF
TGTGCCAGCAGCGGAGGTGGCTATGGCTACACCTTC
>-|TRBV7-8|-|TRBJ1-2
CASSLPLTGGYTF
TGTGCCAGCAGCTTACCCCTGACGGGTGGCTACACCTTC
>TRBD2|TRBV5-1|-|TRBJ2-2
CASSLTSGSNTGELFF
TGCGCCAGCAGCTTGACTAGCGGGTCGAACACCGGGGAGCTGTTTTTT
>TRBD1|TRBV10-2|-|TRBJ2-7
CASSDQGALSYEQYF
TGCGCCAGCAGTGACCAGGGGGCGCTCAGCTACGAGCAGTACTTC
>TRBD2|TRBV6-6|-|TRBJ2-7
CASSQAGGVNYEQYF
TGTGCCAGCAGTCAAGCTGGGGGGGTAAACTACGAGCAGTACTTC
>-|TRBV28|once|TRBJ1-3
CASRSGGSGNTIYF
TGTGCCAGCAGATCGGGGGGCTCTGGAAACACCATATATTTT
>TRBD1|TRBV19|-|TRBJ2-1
CASSIFQGVVYNEQFF
TGTGCCAGTAGTATCTTTCAGGGGGTGGTCTACAATGAGCAGTTCTTC
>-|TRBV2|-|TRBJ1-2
CASSDRPGGLKGYTF
TGTGCCAGCAGTGACAGGCCAGGAGGTTTGAAGGGCTACACCTTC
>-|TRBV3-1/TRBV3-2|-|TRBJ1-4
CPGVNEKLFF
TGCCCAGGGGTTAATGAAAAACTGTTTTTT
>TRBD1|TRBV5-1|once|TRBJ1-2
CASSWTGNGYTF
TGCGCCAGCAGCTGGACAGGGAACGGCTACACCTTC
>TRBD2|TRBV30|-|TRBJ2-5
CAWSERLAGKETQYF
TGTGCCTGGAGTGAGAGACTAGCGGGGAAAGAGACCCAGTACTTC
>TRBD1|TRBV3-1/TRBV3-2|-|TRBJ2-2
CASSQDRTGATGELFF
TGTGCCAGCAGCCAAGACAGGACAGGGGCCACCGGGGAGCTGTTTTTT
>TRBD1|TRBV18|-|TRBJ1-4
CASSRQGSEKLFF
TGTGCCAGCTCACGACAGGGGTCTGAAAAACTGTTTTTT
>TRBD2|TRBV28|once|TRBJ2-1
CASISGSGGVPYNEQFF
TGTGCCAGCATTAGTGGTAGCGGGGGGGTTCCGTACAATGAGCAGTTCTTC
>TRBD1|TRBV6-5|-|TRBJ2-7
CASEGTGSTYEQYF
TGTGCCAGCGAAGGGACAGGGTCAACTTACGAGCAGTACTTC
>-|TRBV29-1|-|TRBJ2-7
CSVSSGVTKSYEQYF
TGCAGCGTCTCTTCCGGGGTGACGAAGTCCTACGAGCAGTACTTC
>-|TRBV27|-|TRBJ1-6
CASSGQYYNSPLHF
TGTGCCAGCAGTGGACAGTACTATAATTCACCCCTCCACTTT
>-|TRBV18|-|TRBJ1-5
CASSPPEAFSNQPQHF
TGTGCCAGCTCACCGCCGGAGGCCTTCAGCAATCAGCCCCAGCATTTT
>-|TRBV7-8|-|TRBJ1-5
CASSFPGSNQPQHF
TGTGCCAGCAGCTTCCCGGGGAGCAATCAGCCCCAGCATTTT
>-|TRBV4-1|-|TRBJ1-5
CASSHPGAGQPQHF
TGCGCCAGCAGCCACCCAGGGGCCGGTCAGCCCCAGCATTTT
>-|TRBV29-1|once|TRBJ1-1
CSVVPGTEAFF
TGCAGCGTTGTCCCCGGGACTGAAGCTTTCTTT
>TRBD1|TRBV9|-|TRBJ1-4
CASARRGLDEKLFF
TGTGCCAGCGCGAGAAGGGGGCTTGATGAAAAACTGTTTTTT
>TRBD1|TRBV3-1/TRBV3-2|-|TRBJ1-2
CASSPHRGNYGYTF
TGTGCCAGCAGCCCGCACAGGGGTAACTATGGCTACACCTTC
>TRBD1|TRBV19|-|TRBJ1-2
CASSAQGGYGYTF
TGTGCCAGTAGTGCGCAGGGGGGATATGGCTACACCTTC
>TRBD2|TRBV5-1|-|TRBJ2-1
CASSLRAGGPWTEQFF
TGCGCCAGCAGCTTGCGAGCGGGGGGGCCTTGGACTGAGCAGTTCTTC
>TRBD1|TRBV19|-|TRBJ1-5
CASIDRENQPQHF
TGTGCCAGTATAGACAGGGAAAATCAGCCCCAGCATTTT